Sequencing of this T cell receptor (beta chain) was carried out in a study of OX40 agonist ivuxolimab in advanced cancers. Study summary: Previous treatment with anti-PD-1, anti-PD-L1 or anti-CTLA-4 therapy was allowed; 40% had received some. Partial responses were achieved by three patients, of whom one had hepatocellular carcinoma and two had cutaneous melanoma. Study outcomes and limitations: Clonal expansion from baseline to week 6 occurred in both CD4+ and CD8+ T cells.

Blood was sampled at baseline, cycle 4 day 1, and cycle 7 day 1. CDR3 length equals 15 residues. With V trimmed by 0 bases and J by 5 bases, 7 bases remained unmatched. From germline, CDR1 is SGDLS and CDR2 YYNGEE. TCRdb's copy holds only in-frame clones and misses some; the assay was immunoSEQ multiplex PCR. The top ten clones hold around 50% of a sample with around 29,000 clones, 85% of them seen once. Note on this clone: Its cognate antigen is unknown.

The origin of this receptor is an adult with an advanced solid tumor such as melanoma, head and neck, liver or kidney cancer. The chain combines TRBV9 with TRBJ1-2; 7 bases map to TRBD1. The material was CD4+ or CD8+ T cells sorted from blood, obtained in a trial of the OX40 agonist ivuxolimab. In DNA, the CDR3 is TGTGCCAGCAGCGTAGGACAGGGAGTATGGTATGGCTACACCTTC. Its translation: CASSVGQGVWYGYTF.